This TCR beta chain was identified in a study of blood T cell repertoires in COVID-19. On the study more broadly: Spain, Italy and the United States supplied samples that represented acute and convalescent COVID-19. T cells, B-cell-depleted T cells, or PBMCs provided the cDNA or gDNA that served as material.

Under the authors' procedure: Amplified reference gene primers provided the basis for estimating nucleated cell counts. Data came from immunoSEQ multiplex PCR; TCRdb stores just in-frame clones and leaves some out. The D gene and trimming were derived from the DNA, and the V and J assignments and clone size from that table. The table shows 95,000 to 150,000 clones, with 70% to 90% occurring only once. CDR1 is LGHNA, CDR2 YSLEER, per germline. The CDR3 runs to 15 residues. V was clipped by 1 base and J by 2 bases, with 9 bases between them. V and J are TRBV4-3 and TRBJ1-3, with D hard to call. This sequence was found in a woman aged 80 or over with acute or convalescent COVID-19. The source material was peripheral blood. This CDR3 is CASSQGGGPGNTIYF. In DNA form, the CDR3 reads TGCGCCAGCAGCCAAGGGGGAGGCCCTGGAAACACCATATATTTT.